Below, 16 T cell receptor delta chains from the same sample are listed, as sequenced in a study of gammadelta T cells in human blood. TCRdb applied CATT to the RT-PCR reads for clone calling. This sample has more than 1,000 delta-chain clones; over 25% occur once, and the top ten carry around 8.6%. Source material: non-Vgamma9Vdelta2 gamma-delta T cells from fetal blood. Source of these receptors: a human fetus.

About this clone itself: This may arise from a read error, as a much more abundant clone is one base away. Additional DNA sequences in this sample encode the identical CDR3. This chain connects TRDV3 to TRDJ1, with 11 positions matching TRDD3. The CDR3 totals 17 residues. The V gene's germline CDR1 is TVYSNPD and CDR2 GDNSRS (reference sequence). The ends lost 2 bases at V and 4 bases at J; junction bases unmatched: 15. The CDR3 region has the DNA TGTGCCTTTCGGGACAATGGGGGATACGCACCAGGCGATAAACTCATCTTT. It specifies CAFRDNGGYAPGDKLIF. Complete variable domain (other parts from reference TRDV3 and TRDJ1): CDKVTQSSPDQTVASGSEVVLLCTYDTVYSNPDLFWYRIRPDYSFQFVFYGDNSRSEGADFTQGRFSVKHILTQKAFHLVISPVRTEDSATYYCAFRDNGGYAPGDKLIFGKGTRVTVEP.

This clone is classed as medium-sized (0.01 to 0.1%). The genes are TRDV1 and TRDJ2, with 8 bases matching TRDD3. Germline-derived CDR1 and CDR2 are TSWWSYY and QGS. Trimming cost V 3 bases and J 9 bases; bases outside gene matches: 12. The CDR3 is made up of 16 amino acids. CDR3 amino acids: CALGESPWGIKTQLFF. The DNA of the CDR3 is TGTGCTCTTGGGGAGTCCCCTTGGGGGATCAAAACACAACTCTTCTTT.

Of note for this clone: A read error is likely here: a far larger clone is one base away. The chain uses TRDV2 and TRDJ1; D is possibly TRDD2 or TRDD3 (6 bases each). CDR1 is GEAIGNYY and CDR2 is EKD in the germline V gene. Trimming took off 3 bases at V and 0 bases at J, with 25 bases between the two ends. The CDR3 sequence is 19 residues long. CDR3 protein: CACDGVPRGRRSYTDKLIF. CDR3 nucleotides: TGTGCCTGTGACGGGGTTCCTAGGGGGAGACGCTCGTACACCGATAAACTCATCTTT.

This clone occurred a few times. A far more abundant clone sits one base away, making this likely a read error. V gene TRDV1 combines with J gene TRDJ2; D is possibly TRDD3 (6 bases). CDR3 size: 17 residues. From germline, CDR1 is TSWWSYY and CDR2 QGS. Trimming took off 2 bases at V and 8 bases at J, with 21 bases between the two ends. The CDR3 coding sequence is TGTGCTCTTGGGGAAAGGGAGGAAACCCTCCTGGGGGCACAACTCTTCTTT. Residues: CALGEREETLLGAQLFF.

Concerning this clone: Just one base apart from a much larger clone, this may be a read error. The J gene is TRDJ3, the V gene TRDV1; 8 nucleotides align to TRDD3. Germline CDR1 and CDR2: TSWWSYY and QGS. This CDR3 has 21 amino acids. With 1 base clipped from V and 0 bases from J, the junction kept 11 bases outside the gene matches. The CDR3 reads CALGEPGDIRVFSWDTRQMFF. CDR3 nucleotide sequence: TGTGCTCTTGGGGAACCGGGGGATATTAGGGTGTTCTCCTGGGACACCCGACAGATGTTTTTC.

This clone appeared once. A much larger clonotype is one base distant, so this may be a read error. Other DNA sequences from this sample encode an identical CDR3 as well. This chain connects TRDV3 to TRDJ1; D ambiguous. The CDR3 totals 14 residues. The germline V gene encodes CDR1 TVYSNPD and CDR2 GDNSRS (reference sequence). The CDR3 reads CASSTVFLTDKLIF. In DNA, the CDR3 is TGTGCATCCAGTACTGTCTTTCTGACCGATAAACTCATCTTT. Filled out from reference TRDV3 and TRDJ1, the complete variable domain reads CDKVTQSSPDQTVASGSEVVLLCTYDTVYSNPDLFWYRIRPDYSFQFVFYGDNSRSEGADFTQGRFSVKHILTQKAFHLVISPVRTEDSATYYCASSTVFLTDKLIFGKGTRVTVEP.

Judged by abundance, this clone is large. The chain is built from TRDV1 and TRDJ1; 8 nucleotides agree with TRDD3. The CDR3 length is 20 residues. V dropped 1 base and J dropped 3; count of bases not matched to a gene: 19. The V gene's germline CDR1 is TSWWSYY and CDR2 QGS. The CDR3 nucleotides are TGTGCTCTTGGGGAACCACTTCCGGATACGTACTGGGGGTCTCCCGATAAACTCATCTTT. It yields the protein CALGEPLPDTYWGSPDKLIF.

This clone was counted a few times. This may be a read error, as it is one base from a much larger clone. V is TRDV1 and J is TRDJ1; the D is unclear. This CDR3 is 15 amino acids long. V was pared by 3 bases and J by 0 bases, with 11 bases between. Looked up from germline, CDR1 is TSWWSYY and CDR2 is QGS. CDR3 DNA: TGTGCTCTTGGGGACCGAGACTTGTACACCGATAAACTCATCTTT. It codes for CALGDRDLYTDKLIF.

Judged by abundance, this clone is large (0.1 to 1%). The rearrangement joins TRDV1 to TRDJ2; 7 positions agree with TRDD3. CDR1 is TSWWSYY, CDR2 QGS, per germline. CDR3 size: 21 residues. V was clipped by 0 bases and J by 1 base; unmatched bases: 17. The CDR3 reads CALGELGVPSWGVYLTAQLFF. The CDR3 DNA follows: TGTGCTCTTGGGGAACTAGGAGTTCCGTCCTGGGGGGTTTATTTGACAGCACAACTCTTCTTT.

Comments on this clone: A much larger clonotype is one base distant, so this may be a read error. The J gene is TRDJ1, the V gene TRAV29/DV5; D possibly corresponds to TRDD3 (7 bases). In germline, CDR1 is NSMFDY, CDR2 ISSIKDK. CDR3 length equals 21 residues. The germline V and J ends were trimmed by 4 bases and 0 bases, with 34 bases remaining between them. This chain's CDR3 is CAASGPPTVGYSLGYTDKLIF. CDR3 sequence (DNA): TGTGCAGCATCGGGTCCTCCTACTGTGGGATACTCACTGGGTTACACCGATAAACTCATCTTT.

By share, this clone counts as medium-sized. The chain carries TRDV1 and TRDJ2; D might be TRDD3 (6 bases). The V and J ends lost 4 bases and 6 bases respectively, with 6 bases between them. Germline loops: CDR1 TSWWSYY, CDR2 QGS. This CDR3 contains 12 residues. The DNA of the CDR3 is TGTGCTCTTGGGGGATACGCAGCACAACTCTTCTTT. As protein: CALGGYAAQLFF.

As concerns this clone: Being one base from a much bigger clone, this may be a read error. The V call is TRDV1, the J call TRDJ1, with D possibly being TRDD3 (5 bases). This CDR3 comprises 22 residues. The germline V gene encodes CDR1 TSWWSYY and CDR2 QGS. V gave up 5 bases and J gave up 8 bases, with 42 bases separating them. CDR3: CALGKEVALLLNSGDPTKKLIF. CDR3 DNA sequence: TGTGCTCTTGGGAAAGAGGTCGCCTTACTACTAAACTCCGGGGACCCCACCAAAAAACTCATCTTT.

This clone is termed large. At the DNA level, this CDR3 is encoded by other sequences in the same sample as well. This chain uses TRDV1 with TRDJ1, with D possibly TRDD3 on 6 matching bases. V was shortened by 0 bases and J by 2 bases, with 37 bases between the two germline ends. CDR1 is TSWWSYY, CDR2 QGS, per germline. The CDR3 length is 24 residues. The CDR3 sequence is CALGELRAILGDWAIPRVTDKLIF. DNA for the CDR3: TGTGCTCTTGGGGAACTGAGGGCGATCCTCGGGGACTGGGCGATACCAAGGGTAACCGATAAACTCATCTTT.

This clone is categorized as medium-sized. This chain links TRDV1 with TRDJ3; 10 nucleotides match TRDD3. This CDR3 is 23 amino acids long. Looked up from germline, CDR1 is TSWWSYY and CDR2 is QGS. The trim removed 5 bases at V and 0 bases at J, leaving 19 bases unmatched. CDR3 DNA sequence: TGTGCTCTTGGGCCGGGCAAGCCCACCCGTACTGGGGGATGCTCCTGGGACACCCGACAGATGTTTTTC. Protein: CALGPGKPTRTGGCSWDTRQMFF.

This clone was seen more than once but under ten times. A much bigger clone sits one base away, suggesting this may be a read error. Other DNA sequences within the sample encode an identical CDR3. The chain carries TRDV1 and TRDJ1, with a possible D match to TRDD3 (5 bases). Germline loops: CDR1 TSWWSYY, CDR2 QGS. This CDR3 is built from 18 residues. The CDR3 DNA is TGTGCTCTTGGGGAACTAGCCGTGGGATGGAATTACACCGATAAACTCATTTTT. Translation gives CALGELAVGWNYTDKLIF.

This clone is large (0.1 to 1%) within its sample. The sample contains more than one DNA sequence encoding this CDR3. The V call is TRDV3, the J call TRDJ1; TRDD3 aligns across 9 bases. V gave up 1 base and J gave up 0 bases; unmatched junction bases: 0. This CDR3 has 13 residues. Germline V gene sequence: CDR1 TVYSNPD, CDR2 GDNSRS (reference sequence). CDR3 loop: CAFTGGYTDKLIF. CDR3 nucleotide sequence: TGTGCCTTTACTGGGGGATACACCGATAAACTCATCTTT.